The TCR beta chain described here comes from a study of identical twins. V shed 6 bases and J shed 6 bases, with 12 bases lying between them. This CDR3 spans 12 amino acids. Germline CDR1 reads DFQATT; CDR2 reads SNEGSKA (reference sequence). Template switching, a step in the protocol, added a universal primer site, and cDNA carried unique molecular identifiers. Each CDR3 protein gets one entry after TCRdb re-called the 5' RACE reads with MiXCR. The repertoire has about 720,000 distinct CDR3 sequences, over 15% of them found once; the top ten carry over 10%. This same sample was also taken into another study, of T cells expressing NK-cell markers.

The receptor was isolated from a woman between 18 and 29 years old in good health. The rearrangement joins TRBV20-1 to TRBJ2-1, with a weak D call TRBD1 (6 bases). Specimen: PBMCs. The CDR3 loop is CSASRGRNEQFF. CDR3 DNA sequence: TGCAGTGCCAGCAGGGGACGCAATGAGCAGTTCTTC.